These 23 T cell receptor beta chains share one sample of origin, sequenced in a study of T cell responses to AZD1222 COVID-19 vaccine listed by TCRdb under 2021. The sample's time point label, decoded: baseline before first vaccination. The library was made by the immunoSEQ multiplex PCR assay. TCRdb's version of the immuneACCESS table is confined to in-frame rearrangements and falls short of the full clone set. An unresolved V gene accounts for under half of the shortfall where checked; the remainder is of unknown origin. The sample table shows roughly 150,000 clones, and approximately 90% are seen once. Together, the top ten hold about 4.7% of the sample. This specimen was peripheral blood, taken on day 0 of AZD1222 vaccination. These receptors all stem from an adult in good health.

The J gene is TRBJ1-4, the V gene TRBV4-1, with D possibly matching TRBD1 (5 bases). CDR1 MGHRA and CDR2 YSYEKL come from the germline V gene. The CDR3 has 15 amino acids. V gave up 0 bases and J gave up 5 bases, with 10 bases separating them. In nucleotides, the CDR3 is TGCGCCAGCAGCCAAGATCGACAGCTGAATGAAAAACTGTTTTTT. This codes for CASSQDRQLNEKLFF.

The V gene is TRBV3-1 (or the pseudogene TRBV3-2), the J gene TRBJ2-4; no clear D. Germline CDR1 is LGHDT and CDR2 is YNNKEL (reference sequence). The CDR3 runs to 16 residues. V lost 4 bases to trimming and J lost 0 bases, with 13 bases between them. The CDR3 here is CASSPLTTLAKNIQYF. The CDR3 bases are TGTGCCAGCAGCCCTTTGACCACCTTAGCCAAAAACATTCAGTACTTC.

The chain couples TRBV2 to TRBJ1-2; weak D call: TRBD1 (5 bases). Trimming took 8 bases from V and 4 from J, leaving 14 bases between them. Germline V lookup: CDR1 SNHLY, CDR2 FYNNEI. This CDR3 has 13 residues. CDR3 sequence (DNA): TGTGCCAGCTCTGTAGGGGTTGGCTATGGCTACACCTTC. It specifies CASSVGVGYGYTF. The full variable domain, rest sourced from reference TRBV2 and TRBJ1-2, is EPEVTQTPSHQVTQMGQEVILRCVPISNHLYFYWYRQILGQKVEFLVSFYNNEISEKSEIFDDQFSVERPDGSNFTLKIRSTKLEDSAMYFCASSVGVGYGYTFGSGTRLTVV.

This sequence joins TRBV18 and TRBJ2-1; D uncertain. V was shortened by 6 bases and J by 5 bases, with 11 bases between the two germline ends. The CDR3 totals 13 residues. The germline V gene has CDR1 KGHSH and CDR2 LQKENI. This chain's CDR3 is CASSFLADNEQFF. CDR3 coding DNA: TGTGCCAGCTCCTTCCTGGCGGACAATGAGCAGTTCTTC.

This clone was seen once. J is TRBJ2-1 and V is TRBV5-6; a possible D gene is TRBD2 (6 bases). V was pared by 0 bases and J by 7 bases, with 20 bases between. CDR1 and CDR2 from the germline V gene are SGHDT and YYEEEE. CDR3 size: 17 residues. DNA for the CDR3: TGTGCCAGCAGCTTGGGGCTAGCGATAGCAGCACGAAATGAGCAGTTCTTC. Its protein product is CASSLGLAIAARNEQFF.

This chain joins TRBV7-9 and TRBJ1-6; 10 bases fit TRBD1. J was trimmed by 7 bases and V by 5 bases; bases with no gene match: 8. Germline lookup yields CDR1 SEHNR and CDR2 FQNEAQ (reference sequence). There are 16 residues in the CDR3. The CDR3 here is CASSPGQGLGNSPLHF. The CDR3 DNA reads as TGTGCCAGCAGCCCGGGACAGGGGCTGGGAAATTCACCCCTCCACTTT.

The chain joins TRBV7-2 to TRBJ1-2; possible D gene TRBD1, 6 bases. CDR1 SGHTA and CDR2 FQGNSA come from the germline V gene. V was shortened by 5 bases and J by 3 bases, with 10 bases between the two germline ends. CDR3 length: 13 residues. CDR3 sequence (DNA): TGTGCCAGCAGCCCCGACAGGTACTATGGCTACACCTTC. Protein product: CASSPDRYYGYTF.

The chain carries TRBV6-6 and TRBJ2-7, with 7 bases matching TRBD2. Trimming took 6 bases from V and 1 from J; bases not matched to a gene: 12. Germline V gene sequence: CDR1 MNHNY, CDR2 SVGAGI (reference sequence). The CDR3 has 16 amino acids. The CDR3, as DNA: TGTGCCAGCAGGACCACTGGCGGGAGCTCTTCCTACGAGCAGTACTTC. Amino acids: CASRTTGGSSSYEQYF.

The chain couples TRBV9 to TRBJ1-1, with TRBD1 matching over 8 bases. CDR3 size: 16 residues. The V gene end was trimmed by 0 bases and the J gene end by 1 base; junction bases not matched to a gene: 5. Germline V CDR1 and CDR2: SGDLS, YYNGEE. The CDR3 DNA reads TGTGCCAGCAGCGTAGCTCCCCAGGGGGCGAACACTGAAGCTTTCTTT. Its protein product is CASSVAPQGANTEAFF.

The genes are TRBV19 and TRBJ1-1; D gene ambiguous. The ends were cut back, 4 bases at V and 0 bases at J, with 6 bases in the middle. CDR1 is LNHDA, CDR2 SQIVND, per germline (reference sequence). The CDR3 spans 13 residues. The CDR3 is CASSTAVNTEAFF. Here the CDR3 DNA reads TGTGCCAGTAGTACGGCAGTGAACACTGAAGCTTTCTTT. The complete variable domain, with remaining parts taken from reference TRBV19 and TRBJ1-1, reads DGGITQSPKYLFRKEGQNVTLSCEQNLNHDAMYWYRQDPGQGLRLIYYSQIVNDFQKGDIAEGYSVSREKKESFPLTVTSAQKNPTAFYLCASSTAVNTEAFFGQGTRLTVV.

CDR3 bases: TGTGCCAGCAGCCAAGTCCGGAGCGGGAAATTTAAGGGCAAAAACATTCAGTACTTC. Amino acids: CASSQVRSGKFKGKNIQYF. The chain employs TRBV14 and TRBJ2-4; 7 nucleotides match TRBD2. The germline V gene has CDR1 SGHDN and CDR2 FVKESK. The trim removed 1 base at V and 3 bases at J, leaving 15 bases unmatched. The length of the CDR3 is 19 residues.

V is TRBV7-9 and J is TRBJ1-1; no clear D gene. This CDR3 contains 12 residues. Germline lookup yields CDR1 SEHNR and CDR2 FQNEAQ (reference sequence). V lost 4 bases to trimming and J lost 11 bases, with 14 bases between them. The CDR3 DNA follows: TGTGCCAGCAGCTCCACACGGGCCGGGGCTTTCTTT. Its protein is CASSSTRAGAFF.

The rearrangement links TRBV5-8 to TRBJ2-5, with 7 bases aligning to TRBD2. The CDR3 is made up of 18 amino acids. Per the germline V gene, CDR1 is SGHTS and CDR2 is YDEGEE. The J segment lost 2 bases and the V segment lost 5 bases, leaving 18 bases of the junction unmatched. In DNA form, the CDR3 reads TGTGCCAGCAGGAACGCTACCCTTCCAGCGGGGAAACAAGAGACCCAGTACTTC. Amino acids: CASRNATLPAGKQETQYF.

The V gene is TRBV6-5, the J gene TRBJ2-7; D possibly corresponds to TRBD1 (5 bases). CDR3 length: 14 amino acids. The germline V and J ends were trimmed by 9 bases and 6 bases, with 21 bases remaining between them. The germline gives CDR1 MNHEY, CDR2 SVGAGI. The CDR3 here is CARYFYTRRGEQYF. In nucleotides, the CDR3 is TGTGCCAGGTATTTTTACACCAGAAGGGGCGAGCAGTACTTC.

This clone has more than one count but fewer than ten. The chain recombines TRBV7-8 with TRBJ2-7, with 12 positions matching TRBD2. V was clipped by 5 bases and J by 3 bases; unmatched bases: 8. The CDR3 runs to 16 residues. Looked up from germline, CDR1 is SGHVS and CDR2 is FQNEAQ. The CDR3 is CASSPRTSGTNYEQYF. The DNA for the CDR3 is TGTGCCAGCAGCCCGCGGACTAGCGGGACAAACTACGAGCAGTACTTC.

The rearrangement joins TRBV7-8 to TRBJ2-7, with D possibly TRBD2 on 6 matching bases. Germline CDR1 is SGHVS and CDR2 is FQNEAQ. Trimming removed 3 bases from V and 7 bases from J, with 16 bases in between. There are 14 residues in the CDR3. The CDR3 coding sequence is TGTGCCAGCAGCTTGGGGCTAGCGCTGGGGGAGCAGTACTTC. Translation gives CASSLGLALGEQYF.

The chain has TRBV6-4 and TRBJ2-1, with TRBD2 identical over 14 bases. The CDR3 extends over 16 amino acids. The germline CDR1 and CDR2 sequences are MRHNA and SNTAGT. V lost 6 bases to trimming and J lost 8 bases; unmatched junction nucleotides: 9. The CDR3 sequence is CASSTTGTSGSDEQFF. In DNA form, the CDR3 reads TGTGCCAGCAGCACCACCGGGACTAGCGGGAGTGATGAGCAGTTCTTC.

The CDR3 DNA sequence: TGTGCCAGCAGCACCAGGGGGCTAGCGGTAACCAATGAGCAGTTCTTC. It codes for CASSTRGLAVTNEQFF. The gene calls are TRBV9 and TRBJ2-1; weak D call: TRBD1 (8 bases). The ends were cut back, 4 bases at V and 6 bases at J, with 20 bases in the middle. This CDR3 comprises 16 residues. Germline assignment: CDR1 SGDLS and CDR2 YYNGEE.

The rearrangement joins TRBV28 to TRBJ1-1; D is ambiguous. The V end was cut by 6 bases, the J end by 0 bases, with 14 bases between. The CDR3 has 15 amino acids. Per the germline V gene, CDR1 is MDHEN and CDR2 is SYDVKM. The CDR3: CASRAVISLNTEAFF. CDR3 DNA: TGTGCCAGCAGGGCAGTGATCAGCCTGAACACTGAAGCTTTCTTT. Looking up the rest from reference TRBV28 and TRBJ1-1 gives the full variable domain: DVKVTQSSRYLVKRTGEKVFLECVQDMDHENMFWYRQDPGLGLRLIYFSYDVKMKEKGDIPEGYSVSREKKERFSLILESASTNQTSMYLCASRAVISLNTEAFFGQGTRLTVV.

The chain couples TRBV7-2 to TRBJ2-1; no reliable D call. The CDR3 sequence is 15 residues long. Trimming removed 2 bases at V and 0 bases at J, with 8 bases between. Germline CDR1 and CDR2: SGHTA and FQGNSA. This CDR3 reads CASSLIRTSYNEQFF. The CDR3 nucleotides are TGTGCCAGCAGCTTAATCCGTACCTCCTACAATGAGCAGTTCTTC.

This chain joins TRBV10-3 and TRBJ1-1, with D maybe TRBD1 (5 bases). Per germline, CDR1 ENHRY and CDR2 SYGVKD. This CDR3 is built from 15 residues. V lost 5 bases, J lost 1 base, and 14 bases lay in between. The CDR3 reads CAISTGGGWNTEAFF. The CDR3 DNA follows: TGTGCCATCAGTACCGGCGGGGGATGGAACACTGAAGCTTTCTTT.

The V and J genes are TRBV10-3 and TRBJ2-1; no clear D gene. Germline values: CDR1 ENHRY, CDR2 SYGVKD. Trimming cost V 0 bases and J 6 bases, with 6 bases left between them. This CDR3 has 13 amino acids. The CDR3, as DNA: TGTGCCATCAGTGAGTCCCAGATCAATGAGCAGTTCTTC. Translation gives CAISESQINEQFF.

This clone was counted between two and nine times. The CDR3 loop is CASRMTGSKSNQPQHF. For the CDR3, the DNA is TGTGCCAGCAGAATGACAGGGAGTAAAAGCAATCAGCCCCAGCATTTT. The J gene is TRBJ1-5, the V gene TRBV28; 7 bases map to TRBD1. Germline CDR1 MDHEN, CDR2 SYDVKM. J gave up 1 base and V 6 bases, and 9 bases lay outside the gene matches. CDR3 length equals 16 residues.